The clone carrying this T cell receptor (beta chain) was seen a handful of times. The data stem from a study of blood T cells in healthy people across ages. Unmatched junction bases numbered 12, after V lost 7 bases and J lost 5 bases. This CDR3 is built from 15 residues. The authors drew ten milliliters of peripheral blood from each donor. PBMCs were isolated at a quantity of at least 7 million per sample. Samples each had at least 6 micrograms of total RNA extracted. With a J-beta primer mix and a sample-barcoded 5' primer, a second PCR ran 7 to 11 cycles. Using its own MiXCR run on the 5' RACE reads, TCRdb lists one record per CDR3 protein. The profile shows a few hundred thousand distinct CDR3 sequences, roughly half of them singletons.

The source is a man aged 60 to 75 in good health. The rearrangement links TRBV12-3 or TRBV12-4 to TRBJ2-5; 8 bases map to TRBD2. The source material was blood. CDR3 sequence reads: CASIPPGLGGETQYF. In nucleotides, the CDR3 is TGTGCCAGCATCCCCCCGGGACTAGGCGGGGAGACCCAGTACTTC.